These 20 T cell receptor beta chains were all obtained from the same sample, sequenced in a study of identical twins. Via MiXCR, TCRdb re-called the 5' RACE reads, giving one row per CDR3 protein. Altogether roughly 770,000 distinct CDR3 sequences are present, 15% to 20% being singletons, with the ten largest covering 10% to 15%. This sample also belongs to another study, concerning T cells expressing NK-cell markers.

The material sequenced was PBMCs. These receptors were collected from a woman aged 18-30 years in good health.

This clonotype has more than one count but fewer than ten. This chain joins TRBV7-2 and TRBJ2-7, with 10 bases identical to TRBD2. Germline CDR1 reads SGHTA; CDR2 reads FQGNSA. There are 15 residues in the CDR3. V lost 5 bases, J lost 4 bases, and 8 bases stayed unmatched. The CDR3 loop is CASSPRGSGGYEQYF. DNA for the CDR3: TGTGCCAGCAGCCCCCGGGGTAGCGGGGGGTACGAGCAGTACTTC.

The rearrangement links TRBV20-1 to TRBJ2-1; 8 nucleotides align to TRBD2. There are 17 residues in the CDR3. The junction had 14 bases not matched to a gene; V was cut back by 7 bases and J by 0 bases. Germline values: CDR1 DFQATT, CDR2 SNEGSKA (reference sequence). The CDR3 region is CSGVGILAGLSYNEQFF. For the CDR3, the DNA is TGCAGTGGTGTGGGGATTCTAGCGGGCCTCTCCTACAATGAGCAGTTCTTC.

This clonotype was counted only a few times. V and J are TRBV20-1 and TRBJ2-2, with 10 bases matching TRBD2. Germline V CDR1 and CDR2: DFQATT, SNEGSKA (reference sequence). V dropped 5 bases and J dropped 6; count of bases not matched to a gene: 6. The CDR3 is 14 residues long. The CDR3 loop is CSAAPGLASGELFF. The CDR3 DNA reads as TGCAGTGCTGCGCCGGGACTAGCGTCCGGGGAGCTGTTTTTT.

This clonotype came up many times. The chain joins TRBV3-1 to TRBJ2-4, with a weak D call TRBD2 (6 bases). Trimming removed 5 bases at V and 6 bases at J, with 14 bases between. Germline V CDR1 and CDR2: LGHDT, YNNKEL (reference sequence). The CDR3 loop spans 14 amino acids. CDR3 sequence (DNA): TGTGCCAGCAGCGAGGAGGGGTCCGGAAACATTCAGTACTTC. It is translated as CASSEEGSGNIQYF.

The chain is built from TRBV3-1 and TRBJ2-3; D perhaps matches TRBD2 (6 bases). The CDR3 spans 16 residues. From germline, CDR1 is LGHDT and CDR2 YNNKEL (reference sequence). With 1 base removed from V and 6 bases from J, the gap between germline ends came to 17 bases. The CDR3 loop reads CASSQVLGTYEDTQYF. CDR3 nucleotide sequence: TGTGCCAGCAGCCAAGTCCTCGGGACTTACGAGGATACGCAGTATTTT.

The rearrangement joins TRBV5-1 to TRBJ2-1, with 7 bases lining up with TRBD2. Germline values: CDR1 SGHRS, CDR2 YFSETQ. V lost 5 bases, J lost 6 bases, and 8 bases stayed unmatched. The CDR3 contains 14 residues. CDR3 DNA: TGCGCCAGCAGTGTGGGAGGGCCGAGCAATGAGCAGTTCTTC. Residues: CASSVGGPSNEQFF.

V is TRBV19 and J is TRBJ2-1; D is uncertain. V shed 0 bases and J shed 0 bases, with 6 bases lying between them. The germline V gene has CDR1 LNHDA and CDR2 SQIVND (reference sequence). The CDR3 covers 15 residues. CDR3 protein: CASSIEESSYNEQFF. In nucleotides, the CDR3 is TGTGCCAGTAGTATAGAAGAAAGCTCCTACAATGAGCAGTTCTTC.

This clonotype has just a few counts. This rearrangement joins TRBV29-1 to TRBJ2-7, with 8 bases fitting TRBD1. The CDR3 has 13 amino acids. Germline CDR1 is SQVTM and CDR2 is ANQGSEA. The J segment lost 2 bases and the V segment lost 4 bases, leaving 4 bases of the junction unmatched. CDR3 protein: CSVARGLTYEQYF. CDR3 DNA sequence: TGCAGCGTTGCCAGGGGGCTCACCTACGAGCAGTACTTC.

This clonotype has only a few counts. V and J are TRBV20-1 and TRBJ1-6; tentatively, D is TRBD1 (5 bases). CDR3 length: 14 amino acids. The germline V gene encodes CDR1 DFQATT and CDR2 SNEGSKA (reference sequence). Trimming stripped 3 bases from V and 7 bases from J, with 13 bases between. DNA of the CDR3: TGCAGTGCTAGCCGCCAGGGACTGAATTCACCCCTCCACTTT. Translation: CSASRQGLNSPLHF.

This chain uses TRBV7-9 with TRBJ2-2; the D gene is possibly TRBD2 (6 bases). Germline CDR1 is SEHNR and CDR2 is FQNEAQ (reference sequence). Between the trimmed V and J ends, which lost 1 base and 12 bases, there was a span of 21 bases. This CDR3 has 16 amino acids. CDR3 residues: CASSLGIGGILAKLFF. In nucleotides, the CDR3 is TGTGCCAGCAGCTTAGGAATTGGGGGGATCCTGGCCAAGCTGTTTTTT.

This clonotype was counted between two and nine times. This rearrangement joins TRBV20-1 to TRBJ2-1; 13 nucleotides line up with TRBD2. Germline trimming cut 6 bases from V and 6 bases from J; bases unmatched to any gene: 5. This CDR3 has 14 amino acids. Germline V lookup: CDR1 DFQATT, CDR2 SNEGSKA (reference sequence). CDR3 sequence reads: CSAALAGGPNEQFF. In nucleotides, the CDR3 is TGCAGTGCAGCACTAGCGGGGGGGCCCAATGAGCAGTTCTTC.

This clonotype was detected only once. V and J are TRBV6-2 or TRBV6-3 and TRBJ2-6; D unclear. Per the germline V gene, CDR1 is MNHEY and CDR2 is SVGEGT. Deletions cut 4 bases from V and 0 bases from J, with 10 bases between. The CDR3 is 16 amino acids. This CDR3 is CASSSSPSSGANVLTF. As DNA, the CDR3 is TGTGCCAGCAGTTCCTCCCCGAGCTCTGGGGCCAACGTCCTGACTTTC.

The rearrangement uses TRBV12-3 or TRBV12-4 and TRBJ1-4; no clear D gene. The CDR3 length is 14 residues. V dropped 5 bases and J dropped 0 bases, with 7 bases sitting between them. In nucleotides, the CDR3 is TGTGCCAGCAGTGACCGGGCAACTAATGAAAAACTGTTTTTT. Amino acids: CASSDRATNEKLFF.

The chain joins TRBV5-1 to TRBJ2-5, with D perhaps matching TRBD1 or TRBD2 (6 bases each). CDR1 is SGHRS, CDR2 YFSETQ, per germline. V was clipped by 3 bases and J by 2 bases, with 11 bases between them. The CDR3 is made up of 14 amino acids. The CDR3 DNA follows: TGCGCCAGCAGCTGGGGGGCGGTACAAGAGACCCAGTACTTC. Its translation: CASSWGAVQETQYF.

V and J are TRBV5-6 and TRBJ1-1; D not resolved. The V end was cut by 3 bases, the J end by 2 bases, with 5 bases between. The CDR3 runs 12 residues. Germline V gives CDR1 SGHDT, CDR2 YYEEEE. The CDR3 bases are TGTGCCAGCAGCTCCTATAACACTGAAGCTTTCTTT. Amino acids: CASSSYNTEAFF.

The chain couples TRBV7-6 to TRBJ1-6, with TRBD1 matching 8 bases. The CDR3 sequence is 18 residues long. Unmatched junction bases numbered 18, after V lost 0 bases and J lost 14 bases. In germline, CDR1 is SGHVS, CDR2 FNYEAQ. This chain's CDR3 is CASSLAIVRGQGMRSLHF. The CDR3 bases are TGTGCCAGCAGCTTAGCGATCGTAAGAGGACAGGGCATGAGGTCCCTCCACTTT.

The rearrangement joins TRBV6-2 or TRBV6-3 to TRBJ2-7; maybe TRBD1 (6 bases). The germline gives CDR1 MNHEY, CDR2 SVGEGT. This CDR3 has 13 residues. Trimming removed 1 base at V and 5 bases at J, with 9 bases between. CDR3 bases: TGTGCCAGCAGTTACTGGGGACAAAACGAGCAGTACTTC. Translation: CASSYWGQNEQYF.

The J gene is TRBJ2-2, the V gene TRBV19; D not resolved. V dropped 3 bases and J dropped 5 bases, with 7 bases sitting between them. This CDR3 spans 13 amino acids. Germline V gives CDR1 LNHDA, CDR2 SQIVND (reference sequence). The CDR3 bases are TGTGCCAGTAGTATGAGCTGGACCGGGGAGCTGTTTTTT. Its translation is CASSMSWTGELFF.

The chain combines TRBV15 with TRBJ2-3; D is ambiguous. Trimming cost V 6 bases and J 5 bases, with 12 bases left between them. The V gene's germline CDR1 is LNHNV and CDR2 YYDKDF (reference sequence). This CDR3 is 13 amino acids long. CDR3 coding DNA: TGTGCCACCAGGACGCAAGTTGGAGATACGCAGTATTTT. Its translation: CATRTQVGDTQYF.

The chain is built from TRBV7-3 and TRBJ2-1; 13 bases are shared with TRBD2. V was pared by 5 bases and J by 9 bases, with 7 bases of the junction left unmatched. CDR3 length equals 15 residues. CDR1 is SGHTA, CDR2 FQGTGA, per germline. The CDR3 loop is CASSPGLAGEAEQFF. The CDR3 region has the DNA TGTGCCAGCAGCCCCGGACTAGCGGGGGAGGCTGAGCAGTTCTTC.